These 13 T cell receptor beta chains share one sample of origin, sequenced in a study of long-term antiretroviral therapy in people with HIV. It was version v3.0 of the immunoSEQ assay that was run at survey level. Clones were sequenced by immunoSEQ multiplex PCR, and TCRdb holds only the in-frame ones, with some missing. The table lists 8,500 to 14,000 clones, around 88% of them singletons. This specimen consisted of unsorted PBMCs, obtained 0.2 years before starting antiretroviral therapy. The source is a woman aged 40 to 50 with HIV.

This clone came up once. This chain uses TRBV19 with TRBJ2-7, with D maybe TRBD1 (6 bases). Germline CDR1 is LNHDA and CDR2 is SQIVND (reference sequence). The CDR3 is made up of 14 amino acids. Deletions cut 3 bases from V and 4 bases from J, with 13 bases between. The CDR3 loop is CASSMRGMGYEQYF. The CDR3 DNA follows: TGTGCCAGTAGTATGAGGGGGATGGGGTACGAGCAGTACTTC.

V usage is TRBV5-1 and J usage is TRBJ1-1; tentative D call: TRBD1 (6 bases). V was clipped by 4 bases and J by 2 bases, with 15 bases between them. In germline, CDR1 is SGHRS, CDR2 YFSETQ. The CDR3 contains 15 residues. In nucleotides, the CDR3 is TGCGCCAGCAGCGCCGGACAGAGAGCAAACACTGAAGCTTTCTTT. Translated: CASSAGQRANTEAFF.

This chain links TRBV11-3 with TRBJ2-5, with 13 bases identical to TRBD2. This CDR3 spans 15 amino acids. Looked up from germline, CDR1 is SGHNT and CDR2 is YENEEA. Trimming at V came to 3 bases and at J to 2 bases, leaving 0 bases not matched to a gene. The CDR3 is CASSLGLAGQETQYF. The CDR3 DNA follows: TGTGCCAGCAGCTTGGGACTAGCGGGGCAAGAGACCCAGTACTTC.

V is TRBV29-1 and J is TRBJ1-2; D is uncertain. V was shortened by 5 bases and J by 7 bases, with 11 bases between the two germline ends. From germline, CDR1 is SQVTM and CDR2 ANQGSEA. This CDR3 spans 11 amino acids. CDR3 DNA sequence: TGCAGCGTTTGGCAGGCGAGTGGCTACACCTTC. Its translation: CSVWQASGYTF.

In this sample, this clone turned up once. V usage is TRBV5-1 and J usage is TRBJ1-4, with 12 nucleotides matching TRBD1. CDR1 is SGHRS, CDR2 YFSETQ, per germline. The CDR3 has 17 amino acids. J lost 7 bases, V lost 5 bases, and 12 bases had no gene match. The DNA for the CDR3 is TGCGCCAGCAGTTCCGGGACAGGGGGCGTTCATTCTGAAAAACTGTTTTTT. As protein: CASSSGTGGVHSEKLFF.

The CDR3 DNA is TGTGCCAGCAGCCCCATGGGACAGGGGAAGGAGACCCAGTACTTC. It is translated as CASSPMGQGKETQYF. This chain joins TRBV5-4 and TRBJ2-5; 10 bases map to TRBD1. This CDR3 is built from 15 residues. Germline CDR1 and CDR2: SGHNT and YYREEE (reference sequence). V gave up 4 bases and J gave up 5 bases; unmatched junction bases: 8.

The V call is TRBV4-3, the J call TRBJ2-7; no definite D call. The CDR3 covers 15 residues. The germline V gene encodes CDR1 LGHNA and CDR2 YSLEER. The ends were cut back, 1 base at V and 6 bases at J, with 16 bases in the middle. Here the CDR3 DNA reads TGCGCCAGCAGCCAAGGGGCCGGCGACCCCGGCGAGCAGTACTTC. Its protein is CASSQGAGDPGEQYF.

This chain uses TRBV19 with TRBJ1-5; 8 nucleotides match TRBD1. With V trimmed by 4 bases and J by 2 bases, 4 bases remained unmatched. Germline V gene sequence: CDR1 LNHDA, CDR2 SQIVND (reference sequence). This CDR3 is built from 15 residues. The CDR3 DNA reads as TGTGCCAGTAGTAAACTGACAGGGGGCAATCAGCCCCAGCATTTT. Translation gives CASSKLTGGNQPQHF.

The V gene is TRBV7-8, the J gene TRBJ2-5; the D gene is possibly TRBD1 (5 bases). Trimming took 2 bases from V and 2 from J, leaving 21 bases between them. Germline V lookup: CDR1 SGHVS, CDR2 FQNEAQ. This CDR3 comprises 18 residues. The CDR3 DNA reads TGTGCCAGCAGCTTACTCCGTGTAAGACAGACGTTACAAGAGACCCAGTACTTC. The encoded protein is CASSLLRVRQTLQETQYF. Combining the CDR3 with reference TRBV7-8 and TRBJ2-5 gives the whole variable domain GAGVSQSPRYKVAKRGQDVALRCDPISGHVSLFWYQQALGQGPEFLTYFQNEAQLDKSGLPSDRFFAERPEGSVSTLKIQRTQQEDSAVYLCASSLLRVRQTLQETQYFGPGTRLLVL.

This clone was picked up one time. The genes are TRBV6-6 and TRBJ2-2; D is ambiguous. V lost 7 bases and J lost 1, with 13 bases in between. CDR3 length equals 15 residues. Germline lookup yields CDR1 MNHNY and CDR2 SVGAGI (reference sequence). CDR3 amino acids: CASTPPPGNTGELFF. CDR3 nucleotide sequence: TGTGCCAGCACCCCGCCGCCTGGGAACACCGGGGAGCTGTTTTTT.

The chain carries TRBV10-3 and TRBJ1-4, with 7 bases fitting TRBD1. This CDR3 spans 14 amino acids. Per germline, CDR1 ENHRY and CDR2 SYGVKD. J gave up 7 bases and V 3 bases, and 5 bases lay outside the gene matches. The CDR3 sequence is CAISERQGSEKLFF. The CDR3 bases are TGTGCCATCAGTGAACGACAGGGAAGTGAAAAACTGTTTTTT.

The rearrangement links TRBV5-1 to TRBJ2-2; possibly TRBD1 for D (6 bases). Trimming took off 1 base at V and 1 base at J, with 11 bases between the two ends. Germline loops: CDR1 SGHRS, CDR2 YFSETQ. The CDR3 runs to 16 residues. CDR3 amino acids: CASSLQGGWNTGELFF. The CDR3 nucleotides are TGCGCCAGCAGCTTGCAAGGGGGTTGGAACACCGGGGAGCTGTTTTTT. The variable domain in full, with the rest retrieved from reference TRBV5-1 and TRBJ2-2, is KAGVTQTPRYLIKTRGQQVTLSCSPISGHRSVSWYQQTPGQGLQFLFEYFSETQRNKGNFPGRFSGRQFSNSRSEMNVSTLELGDSALYLCASSLQGGWNTGELFFGEGSRLTVL.

The genes are TRBV19 and TRBJ1-4, with 8 bases aligning to TRBD1. Trimming removed 5 bases from V and 8 bases from J; junction bases left unmatched: 7. This CDR3 is built from 14 residues. Looked up from germline, CDR1 is LNHDA and CDR2 is SQIVND (reference sequence). CDR3 loop: CASSPRTGREKLFF. The CDR3 region has the DNA TGTGCCAGTAGTCCCCGGACAGGGAGGGAAAAACTGTTTTTT.